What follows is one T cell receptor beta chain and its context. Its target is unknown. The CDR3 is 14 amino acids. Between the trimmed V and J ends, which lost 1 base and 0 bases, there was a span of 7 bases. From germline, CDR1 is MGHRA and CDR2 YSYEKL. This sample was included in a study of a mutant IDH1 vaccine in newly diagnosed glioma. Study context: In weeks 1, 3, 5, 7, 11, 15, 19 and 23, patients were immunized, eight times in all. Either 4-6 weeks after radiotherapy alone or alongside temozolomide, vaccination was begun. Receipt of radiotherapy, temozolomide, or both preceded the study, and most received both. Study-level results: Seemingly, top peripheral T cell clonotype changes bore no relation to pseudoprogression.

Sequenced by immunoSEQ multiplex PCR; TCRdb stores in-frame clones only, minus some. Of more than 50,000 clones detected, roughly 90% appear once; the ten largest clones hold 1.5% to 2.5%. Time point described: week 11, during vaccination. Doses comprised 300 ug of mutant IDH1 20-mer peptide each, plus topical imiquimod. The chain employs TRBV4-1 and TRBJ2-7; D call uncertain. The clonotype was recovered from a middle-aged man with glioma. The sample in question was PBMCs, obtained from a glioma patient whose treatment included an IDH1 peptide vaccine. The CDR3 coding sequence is TGCGCCAGCAGCCAAGTAGGCGGCTCCTACGAGCAGTACTTC. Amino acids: CASSQVGGSYEQYF.